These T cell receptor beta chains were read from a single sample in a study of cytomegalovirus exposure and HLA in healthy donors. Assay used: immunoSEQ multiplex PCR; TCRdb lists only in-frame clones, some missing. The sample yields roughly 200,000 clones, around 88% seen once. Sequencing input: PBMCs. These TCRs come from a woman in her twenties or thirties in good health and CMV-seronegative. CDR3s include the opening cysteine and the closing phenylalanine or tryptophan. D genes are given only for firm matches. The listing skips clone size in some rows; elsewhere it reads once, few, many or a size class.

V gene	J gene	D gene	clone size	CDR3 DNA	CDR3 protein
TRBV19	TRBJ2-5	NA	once	TGTGCCAGTAGTCCTCAAGGAGGAGAGACCCAGTACTTC	CASSPQGGETQYF
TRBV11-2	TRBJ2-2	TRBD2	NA	TGTGCCAGCAGCTTCCCCGGGGCGGGAGGGCCGGACGGGGAGCTGTTTTTT	CASSFPGAGGPDGELFF
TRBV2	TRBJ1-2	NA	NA	TGTGCCAGCAGTGCCGACCTACTAGGCTATGGCTACACCTTC	CASSADLLGYGYTF
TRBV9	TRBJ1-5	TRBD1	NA	TGTGCCAGCAGCGTAGGTCCTTCGTTCCTTTCGCAGGGACAGGGCAATCAGCCCCAGCATTTT	CASSVGPSFLSQGQGNQPQHF
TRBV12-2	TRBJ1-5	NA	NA	TGTGCAAGTCGCTTCCCTGTGGTTCCCTGGAGTCAGCCCCAGCATTTT	CASRFPVVPWSQPQHF
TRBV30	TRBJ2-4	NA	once	TGTGCCTCCACCGGCAGCGGAGCCAAAAACATTCAGTACTTC	CASTGSGAKNIQYF
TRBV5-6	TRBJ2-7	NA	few	TGTGCCAGCAGCTTGGAGTGGGTCCTACCACTAATTTCCCCCTACGAGCAGTACTTC	CASSLEWVLPLISPYEQYF
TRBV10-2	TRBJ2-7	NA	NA	TGCGCCAGCAGTGGCCAGGAAGCCCCCGAGCAGTACTTC	CASSGQEAPEQYF
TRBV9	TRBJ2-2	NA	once	TGTGCCAGCAGCGTCAGGGAGAACACCGGGGAGCTGTTTTTT	CASSVRENTGELFF
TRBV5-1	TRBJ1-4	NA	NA	TGCGCCAGCAGCTCCAACCCCGGGACTGAGAATGAAAAACTGTTTTTT	CASSSNPGTENEKLFF
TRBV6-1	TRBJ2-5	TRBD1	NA	TGTGCCAGCAGTGAGGGACAGGGATCGTGGGAGACCCAGTACTTC	CASSEGQGSWETQYF
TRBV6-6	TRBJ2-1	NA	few	TGTGCCAGCAGCTATAGCGGAAGCTCCTACAATGAGCAGTTCTTC	CASSYSGSSYNEQFF
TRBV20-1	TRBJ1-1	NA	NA	TGCAGTGCTAGGCGGACTGAAGCTTTCTTT	CSARRTEAFF
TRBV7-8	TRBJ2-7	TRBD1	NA	TGTGCCAGCAGCGTCACCGGGACAGGGATTGAGCAGTACTTC	CASSVTGTGIEQYF
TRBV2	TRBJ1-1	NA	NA	TGTGCCGCAAAGGTAGGGGTGGTTACTGAAGCTTTCTTT	CAAKVGVVTEAFF
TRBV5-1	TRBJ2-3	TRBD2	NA	TGCGCCAGCAGCTTACCTAGCGGGAGAAGCACAGATACGCAGTATTTT	CASSLPSGRSTDTQYF
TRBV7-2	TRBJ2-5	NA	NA	TGTGCCAGCAGCTTCCCGGCAGGCCAACAAGAGACCCAGTACTTC	CASSFPAGQQETQYF
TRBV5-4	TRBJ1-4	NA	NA	TGTGCCAGCAGTTTTACACCAACTAATGAAAAACTGTTTTTT	CASSFTPTNEKLFF
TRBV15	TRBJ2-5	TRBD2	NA	TGTGCCACCAGCAGAGGGGGACTAGCGGGGAAACAAGAGACCCAGTACTTC	CATSRGGLAGKQETQYF
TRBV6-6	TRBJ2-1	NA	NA	TGTGCCAGCGGGGCCATGCACTTCAATGAGCAGTTCTTC	CASGAMHFNEQFF
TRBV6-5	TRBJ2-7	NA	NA	TGTGCCAGTCCGATCGGCGAGCAGTACTTC	CASPIGEQYF
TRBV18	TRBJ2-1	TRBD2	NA	TGTGCCAGCTCACCACCGAAGGCTAGCGGGAGAATTGATGAGCAGTTCTTC	CASSPPKASGRIDEQFF
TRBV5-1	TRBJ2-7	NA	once	TGCGCCAGCAGCAGGGGCGGGGACTTTTCCTACGAGCAGTACTTC	CASSRGGDFSYEQYF
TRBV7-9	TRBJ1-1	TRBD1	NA	TGTGCCAGCAGCTCCTCGGGACAGCCGAACACTGAAGCTTTCTTT	CASSSSGQPNTEAFF
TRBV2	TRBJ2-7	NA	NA	TGTGCCAGCAGACCGTCTTTCGGCGAGCAGTACTTC	CASRPSFGEQYF
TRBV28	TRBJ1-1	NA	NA	TGTGCCAGCATCCCGCCGGGGGGATACACTGAAGCTTTCTTT	CASIPPGGYTEAFF
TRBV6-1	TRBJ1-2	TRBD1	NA	TGTGCCAGCAGTGAGGGACAGGGGTCCTCGGGGAGATATGGCTACACCTTC	CASSEGQGSSGRYGYTF
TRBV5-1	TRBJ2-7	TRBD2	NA	TGCGCCAGCAGCCCGCGGGTGGGCGGGAGAAACTACGAGCAGTACTTC	CASSPRVGGRNYEQYF
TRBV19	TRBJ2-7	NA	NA	TGTGCCACCTCCGACAGGCCCCTCTACGAGCAGTACTTC	CATSDRPLYEQYF
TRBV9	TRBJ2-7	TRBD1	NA	TGTGCCAGCAGCGCGGGACAGAAAAACTACGAGCAGTACTTC	CASSAGQKNYEQYF